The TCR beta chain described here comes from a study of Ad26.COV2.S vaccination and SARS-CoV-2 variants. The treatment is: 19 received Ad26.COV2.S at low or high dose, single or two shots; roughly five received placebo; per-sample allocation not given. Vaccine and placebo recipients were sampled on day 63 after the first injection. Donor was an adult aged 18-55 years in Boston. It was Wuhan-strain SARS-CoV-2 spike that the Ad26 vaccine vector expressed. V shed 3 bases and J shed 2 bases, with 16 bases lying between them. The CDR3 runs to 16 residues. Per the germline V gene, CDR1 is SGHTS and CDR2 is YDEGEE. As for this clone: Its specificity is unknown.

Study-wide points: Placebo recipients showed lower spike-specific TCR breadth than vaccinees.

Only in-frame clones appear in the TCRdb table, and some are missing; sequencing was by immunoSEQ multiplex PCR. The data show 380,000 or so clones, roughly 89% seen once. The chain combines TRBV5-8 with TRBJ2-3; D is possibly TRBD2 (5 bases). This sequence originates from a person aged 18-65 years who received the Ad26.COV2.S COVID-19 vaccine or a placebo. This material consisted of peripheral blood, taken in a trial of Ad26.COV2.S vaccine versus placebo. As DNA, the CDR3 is TGTGCCAGCAGCTCGCGGACGGGAAGCCTCACAGATACGCAGTATTTT. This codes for CASSSRTGSLTDTQYF.